This T cell receptor beta chain was observed in a study of cytomegalovirus exposure and HLA in healthy donors. Study-level points and caveats: Approximately 18,000 TCR beta sequences were associated with HLA alleles at 0.05 false discovery rate in a later analysis. Several of the most significant clusters were apparently associated with common viral pathogens in a later analysis. Most of the TCR beta V segments (in an earlier analysis) were productive either about 87% or about 30% of the time. Cytomegalovirus-associated TCR beta chains were listed, numbering 164.

This clone was observed a handful of times. Its antigen is as yet unknown. PCR used 60 Vbeta primers and 13 Jbeta primers. Assay: immunoSEQ multiplex PCR; the TCRdb copy retains only in-frame clones and omits some. The profile shows about 130,000 clones, 72% of them singletons. The germline CDR1 and CDR2 sequences are MNHNY and SVGAGI (reference sequence). Trimming took off 4 bases at V and 7 bases at J, with 17 bases between the two ends. The CDR3 contains 14 residues. The source of this sequence is a man aged 45-65 years in good health and CMV-seropositive. This chain uses TRBV6-6 with TRBJ2-7; possibly TRBD2 for D (5 bases). Sequenced material: PBMCs. CDR3: CASSSRDITVEQYF. Here the CDR3 DNA reads TGTGCCAGCAGTTCCCGGGATATTACGGTGGAGCAGTACTTC.